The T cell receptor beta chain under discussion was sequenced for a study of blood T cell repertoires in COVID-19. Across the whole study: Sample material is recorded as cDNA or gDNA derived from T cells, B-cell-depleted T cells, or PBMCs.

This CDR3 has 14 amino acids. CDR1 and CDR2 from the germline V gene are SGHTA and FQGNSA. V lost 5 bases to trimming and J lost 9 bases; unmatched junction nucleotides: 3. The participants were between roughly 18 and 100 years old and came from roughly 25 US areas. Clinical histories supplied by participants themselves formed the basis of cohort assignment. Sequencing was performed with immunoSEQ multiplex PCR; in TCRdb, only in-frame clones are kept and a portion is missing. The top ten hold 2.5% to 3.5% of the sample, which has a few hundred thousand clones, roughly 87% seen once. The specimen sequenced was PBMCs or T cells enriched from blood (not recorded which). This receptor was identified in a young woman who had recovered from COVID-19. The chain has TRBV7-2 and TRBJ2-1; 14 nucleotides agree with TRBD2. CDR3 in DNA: TGTGCCAGCAGCCCGGGACTAGCGGGGGTTGAGCAGTTCTTC. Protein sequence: CASSPGLAGVEQFF.